This T cell receptor beta chain comes out of a study of T cells after yellow fever vaccination. CDR3 length: 15 amino acids. Germline loops: CDR1 SGHRS, CDR2 YFSETQ. The trim removed 4 bases at V and 8 bases at J, leaving 4 bases unmatched. It was through 5'RACE template switching that TCR cDNA was made, with a universal primer site and UMIs added. TCRdb itself ran the 5' RACE reads through MiXCR, one entry per CDR3 protein. The sample carries around 160,000 distinct CDR3 sequences, 6% to 7.5% recorded once. Findings of the study overall: Clones from primary vaccination mostly reappeared after the booster (roughly 97% CD4, around 90% CD8). CD4 and CD8 compartments shared a small share of clonotypes, likely from convergent recombination.

This clonotype was recorded at least ten times. Antigen: not known. The sequence came from a man in his late teens or twenties who received the YFV17D yellow fever vaccine. The starting material was CD4+ T cells sorted from PBMCs, obtained about 5 days after the first yellow fever vaccination. The chain carries TRBV5-1 and TRBJ2-1, with 15 bases lining up with TRBD2. CDR3 residues: CASSKRTSGGDEQFF. The CDR3, as DNA: TGCGCCAGCAGCAAGCGGACTAGCGGGGGGGATGAGCAGTTCTTC.